This T cell receptor beta chain was identified during a study of T cell changes during pregnancy in multiple sclerosis. V lost 0 bases and J 6 bases, leaving 11 bases between the germline ends. CDR3 length: 15 residues. Germline CDR1 LNHNV, CDR2 YYDKDF (reference sequence). Clones were sequenced by immunoSEQ multiplex PCR, and TCRdb holds only the in-frame ones, with some missing. Of approximately 40,000 clones in the sample, 90% to 95% are singletons; the top ten hold roughly 8.7%. Sequencing used CD8+ T cells from peripheral blood mononuclear cells, obtained in the third trimester of pregnancy. The J gene is TRBJ2-2, the V gene TRBV15; D uncertain. The clonotype was recovered from a female donor with multiple sclerosis, enrolled in a pregnancy study. The CDR3 protein is CATSRDVIAAGELFF. The CDR3 DNA sequence: TGTGCCACCAGCAGAGATGTGATAGCAGCCGGGGAGCTGTTTTTT. The whole variable domain, filled in from reference TRBV15 and TRBJ2-2, reads DAMVIQNPRYQVTQFGKPVTLSCSQTLNHNVMYWYQQKSSQAPKLLFHYYDKDFNNEADTPDNFQSRRPNTSFCFLDIRSPGLGDTAMYLCATSRDVIAAGELFFGEGSRLTVL.